A single sample is the source of the 19 T cell receptor beta chains below, sequenced in a study of T cell clonality in common variable immunodeficiency. The antigens for these receptors are not known. Measured with immunoSEQ multiplex PCR; TCRdb has only the in-frame clones, and not every one. This sample has about 32,000 clones and no singletons, with roughly 5.4% in the ten largest. General study findings and limits: Fewer deletions and N-nucleotide insertions were reportedly seen in common variable immunodeficiency TCR beta sequences.

Sequenced input: peripheral blood mononuclear cells. The origin of the receptors is a human donor with common variable immunodeficiency.

This clone appeared a few times. Coverage ceases 3 residues before the CDR3 finishes, and the germline J gene fills in the end. This chain connects TRBV18 to TRBJ1-1, with D unclear. Trimming left V 2 bases short and J 1 base short, with 8 bases between. CDR3 length equals 14 residues. Germline CDR1 is KGHSH and CDR2 is LQKENI. CDR3 sequence: CASSPSWQNTEAFF. CDR3 DNA (partial): TGTGCCAGCTCACCATCCTGGCAGAACACTGAA. The full variable domain, in which reference TRBV18 and TRBJ1-1 provide the parts outside the CDR3, is NAGVMQNPRHLVRRRGQEARLRCSPMKGHSHVYWYRQLPEEGLKFMVYLQKENIIDESGMPKERFSAEFPKEGPSILRIQQVVRGDSAAYFCASSPSWQNTEAFFGQGTRLTVV.

The table lists this clone with a few counts. The sequence runs out 3 residues before the end of the CDR3; the remainder is reconstructed from the germline J gene. The chain employs TRBV19 and TRBJ1-1; TRBD1 matches at 9 bases. The CDR3 extends over 13 amino acids. Germline assignment: CDR1 LNHDA and CDR2 SQIVND (reference sequence). V trimming: 9 bases; J trimming: 4 bases; junction bases outside the gene matches: 6. The CDR3 spells CASNRGRGTEAFF. The sequenced CDR3 bases are TGTGCCAGCAACAGGGGGCGGGGCACTGAA.

This clone was seen at least ten times. From the germline J gene comes the end of the CDR3, since the read stops 3 residues before it. The chain employs TRBV29-1 and TRBJ2-1, with D possibly TRBD1 on 6 matching bases. CDR1 SQVTM and CDR2 ANQGSEA come from the germline V gene. The CDR3 is 14 residues long. Between the trimmed V and J ends, which lost 4 bases and 0 bases, there was a span of 10 bases. CDR3 DNA, as far as it was read: TGCAGCGTTGGAGGGACACCCTCCTACAATGAG. It is translated as CSVGGTPSYNE. The entire CDR3 is CSVGGTPSYNEQFF.

The CDR3 region is CASSQGDREQETQYF. The sequenced part of the CDR3 DNA is TGTGCCAGCAGCCAAGGGGACAGGGAACAAGAGACC. The chain links TRBV11-3 to TRBJ2-5, with 9 bases lining up with TRBD1. The read comes to an end 3 residues before the CDR3 does, leaving the germline J gene to fill in the end. CDR1 and CDR2 from the germline V gene are SGHNT and YENEEA. Trimming at V came to 5 bases and at J to 2 bases, leaving 6 bases not matched to a gene. The CDR3 runs to 15 residues. The variable domain in full, with the rest retrieved from reference TRBV11-3 and TRBJ2-5, is EAGVVQSPRYKIIEKKQPVAFWCNPISGHNTLYWYLQNLGQGPELLIRYENEEAVDDSQLPKDRFSAERLKGVDSTLKIQPAELGDSAVYLCASSQGDREQETQYFGPGTRLLVL.

The CDR3 sequence is CASSESGNEQFF. The sequenced CDR3 bases are TGTGCCAGCAGTGAATCAGGGAATGAG. The chain is built from TRBV6-1 and TRBJ2-1; TRBD1 might be the D (5 bases). The read falls 3 residues short of the CDR3 end, and the missing part is taken from the germline J gene. This CDR3 is 12 amino acids long. The ends were cut back, 2 bases at V and 7 bases at J, with 6 bases in the middle. Germline V gene sequence: CDR1 MNHNS, CDR2 SASEGT.

There are a few counts of this clone. The sequence runs out 3 residues before the end of the CDR3; the remainder is reconstructed from the germline J gene. The chain employs TRBV18 and TRBJ1-2; unclear D gene. V lost 6 bases and J lost 0, with 14 bases in between. Looked up from germline, CDR1 is KGHSH and CDR2 is LQKENI. This CDR3 spans 15 amino acids. The CDR3 reads CASSDLGQANYGYTF. Partial CDR3 DNA: TGTGCCAGCTCGGACTTGGGCCAAGCTAACTATGGC.

This clone was picked up a small number of times. The CDR3 extends 3 residues past the end of the read, so its final part is completed from the germline J gene. J is TRBJ2-1 and V is TRBV7-3; a possible D gene is TRBD2 (6 bases). V lost 5 bases, J lost 0 bases, and 11 bases lay in between. The germline gives CDR1 SGHTA, CDR2 FQGTGA. The CDR3 sequence is 15 residues long. Incomplete CDR3 DNA: TGTGCCAGCAGCCCGGGGGAGAGCTCCTACAATGAG. Protein sequence: CASSPGESSYNE. The entire CDR3 is CASSPGESSYNEQFF.

This clone was observed a few times. The read ends 3 residues before the CDR3 terminus; that terminus is restored from the germline J gene. V gene TRBV19 combines with J gene TRBJ1-2, with 8 nucleotides matching TRBD1. CDR1 and CDR2 (germline): LNHDA, SQIVND (reference sequence). V was pared by 0 bases and J by 4 bases, with 10 bases of the junction left unmatched. The length of the CDR3 is 17 residues. The CDR3 loop is CASSIDLSLDRAYGYTF. CDR3 bases read: TGTGCCAGTAGTATAGATCTTTCCTTGGACAGGGCCTATGGC.

About this clone: The read ends 3 residues shy of where the CDR3 ends; the end is completed using the germline J gene. The chain uses TRBV20-1 and TRBJ1-5; possible D gene TRBD1, 6 bases. This CDR3 spans 15 amino acids. The V end was cut by 0 bases, the J end by 3 bases, with 12 bases between. The germline V gene has CDR1 DFQATT and CDR2 SNEGSKA (reference sequence). CDR3 loop: CSAREEGVYNQPQHF. Partial CDR3 DNA: TGCAGTGCTAGAGAGGAGGGGGTCTACAATCAGCCC.

This clone was counted many times. The read is 3 residues too short to cover the CDR3 end, so that end is filled in from the germline J gene. The genes are TRBV20-1 and TRBJ2-3; 10 bases fit TRBD2. CDR1 and CDR2 from the germline V gene are DFQATT and SNEGSKA (reference sequence). CDR3 size: 16 residues. V shed 0 bases and J 8 bases; nucleotides not matched to a gene: 11. The sequenced part of the CDR3 DNA is TGCAGTGCTAGAGATTCCCAATCTAGCGGGGGAATTACG. Protein: CSARDSQSSGGIT. The CDR3 in its entirety is CSARDSQSSGGITQYF.

This clone was counted many times. From the germline J gene comes the end of the CDR3, since the read stops 3 residues before it. The chain uses TRBV5-1 and TRBJ2-3, with D unresolved. Germline loops: CDR1 SGHRS, CDR2 YFSETQ. The CDR3 has 14 residues. The ends were cut back, 0 bases at V and 4 bases at J, with 9 bases in the middle. The CDR3 DNA, read in part, is TGCGCCAGCAGCTTGGAGTTAGTGTCAGATACG. Encoded protein: CASSLELVSDT. The CDR3 reads in full as CASSLELVSDTQYF.

This clone occurred a few times. The CDR3 extends 3 residues past the end of the read, so its final part is completed from the germline J gene. The rearrangement joins TRBV7-6 to TRBJ2-2, with D hard to call. Germline CDR1 and CDR2: SGHVS and FNYEAQ. The V and J ends lost 2 bases and 0 bases respectively, with 10 bases between them. The CDR3 covers 16 residues. CDR3 DNA (partial): TGTGCCAGCAGCTTATATCAGGTTTCGAACACCGGGGAG. Translation gives CASSLYQVSNTGE. The full CDR3 is CASSLYQVSNTGELFF. Full variable domain (rest looked up from reference TRBV7-6 and TRBJ2-2): GAGVSQSPRYKVTKRGQDVALRCDPISGHVSLYWYRQALGQGPEFLTYFNYEAQQDKSGLPNDRFSAERPEGSISTLTIQRTEQRDSAMYRCASSLYQVSNTGELFFGEGSRLTVL.

This clone was seen a few times. The read comes to an end 3 residues before the CDR3 does, leaving the germline J gene to fill in the end. The chain joins TRBV30 to TRBJ1-5, with 7 bases fitting TRBD1. The CDR3 length is 17 residues. Germline V gene lookup returns CDR1 GTSNPN and CDR2 SVGIG (reference sequence). Unmatched junction bases numbered 17, after V lost 5 bases and J lost 4 bases. CDR3 region: CAWPSSRQGVRNQPQHF. CDR3 DNA (partial): TGTGCCTGGCCATCCTCGAGACAGGGAGTGCGGAATCAGCCC.

For this clone: The CDR3 end lies 3 residues beyond the end of the read and is filled in from the germline J gene. The sample has other DNA sequences that encode this CDR3 too. The chain recombines TRBV7-2 with TRBJ2-2; D possibly corresponds to TRBD1 (5 bases). This CDR3 spans 13 amino acids. Germline V gives CDR1 SGHTA, CDR2 FQGNSA. Trimming removed 5 bases from V and 5 bases from J, with 9 bases in between. Incomplete CDR3 DNA: TGTGCCAGCAGCCCAAGGGGTACCGGGGAG. Protein sequence: CASSPRGTGE. The whole CDR3 sequence is CASSPRGTGELFF. The full variable domain, completed using reference TRBV7-2 and TRBJ2-2, is GAGVSQSPSNKVTEKGKDVELRCDPISGHTALYWYRQSLGQGLEFLIYFQGNSAPDKSGLPSDRFSAERTGGSVSTLTIQRTQQEDSAVYLCASSPRGTGELFFGEGSRLTVL.

This clone was found a few times. The CDR3 end lies 3 residues beyond the end of the read and is filled in from the germline J gene. The chain couples TRBV19 to TRBJ2-1, with TRBD2 matching 8 bases. This CDR3 has 15 amino acids. The V gene end was trimmed by 6 bases and the J gene end by 7 bases; junction bases not matched to a gene: 11. Germline CDR1 reads LNHDA; CDR2 reads SQIVND (reference sequence). CDR3 sequence reads: CASRPAGASPNEQFF. The covered CDR3 bases are TGTGCCAGTAGGCCAGCGGGGGCCTCACCTAATGAG.

This clone was detected many times. The read terminates 3 residues ahead of where the CDR3 ends, so the germline J gene completes it. This chain joins TRBV20-1 and TRBJ2-5, with 15 bases that match TRBD2. V was pared by 1 base and J by 5 bases, with 11 bases of the junction left unmatched. Germline CDR1 reads DFQATT; CDR2 reads SNEGSKA (reference sequence). The CDR3 is 18 amino acids. The chain's CDR3 is CSARVPLGLAGGRETQYF. The DNA read from the CDR3 is TGCAGTGCTAGAGTGCCGTTGGGACTAGCGGGGGGAAGGGAGACC.

There are many counts of this clone. CDR3 DNA (partial): TGTGCCACCGAAAGTCCAGTAGTACGGGTCGAG. As protein: CATESPVVRVE. The complete CDR3 sequence is CATESPVVRVEQYF. The chain carries TRBV3-1 (or the pseudogene TRBV3-2) and TRBJ2-7; no clear D. The CDR3 end is not reached by the read, which stops 3 residues before it; the germline J gene fills it in. Trimming stripped 10 bases from V and 6 bases from J, with 22 bases between. Germline-derived CDR1 and CDR2 are LGHDT and YNNKEL (reference sequence). The CDR3 is 14 amino acids.

This clone was detected a few times. The CDR3 is cut off 3 residues early in the read; its end comes from the germline J gene. The V call is TRBV18, the J call TRBJ2-3, with 8 bases lining up with TRBD2. After removal of 7 bases from V and 0 bases from J, the junction contained 9 bases not matched to a gene. The CDR3 spans 16 residues. Germline CDR1 reads KGHSH; CDR2 reads LQKENI. The sequenced CDR3 bases are TGTGCCAGCTGGGAAGCGGGGGCCCCTAGCACAGATACG. Translating it yields CASWEAGAPSTDT. The CDR3 in full is CASWEAGAPSTDTQYF.

Points on this clone: The CDR3 is cut off 3 residues early in the read; its end comes from the germline J gene. This chain links TRBV7-9 with TRBJ1-5; maybe TRBD1 (5 bases). The CDR3 runs to 13 residues. Per germline, CDR1 SEHNR and CDR2 FQNEAQ (reference sequence). With 4 bases removed from V and 8 bases from J, the gap between germline ends came to 12 bases. This chain's CDR3 is CASSSPGGEPQHF. Partial CDR3 DNA: TGTGCCAGCAGCTCCCCGGGGGGGGAGCCC.